This record looks at one T cell receptor beta chain sequence and its context. Antigen: not known. Researchers isolated at least 7 million PBMCs per sample. This sample is drawn from a study of blood T cells in healthy people across ages. Combining a sample-barcoded 5' primer with a J-beta primer mix, a second PCR ran for roughly 7 to 12 cycles. Through a template-switch adaptor with 12 random nucleotides, each cDNA molecule received a tag. One entry per CDR3 protein, called by TCRdb with MiXCR from the 5' RACE reads. The sample yields approximately 1,700,000 distinct CDR3 sequences, approximately 40% seen once. Study results and caveats: Diversity was higher, and naive CD4+ cells more numerous, in long-lived donors than in aged donors.

This TCR was sampled from a human donor in good health. Sequencing used blood.

CDR3 amino acids: CSVEGGTSGGSFIETQFF. CDR3 bases: TGCAGCGTTGAAGGCGGGACTAGCGGGGGGTCTTTCATAGAGACCCAGTTCTTC. The rearrangement joins TRBV29-1 to TRBJ2-5, with 15 bases aligning to TRBD2. The J call may not be correct, given that the DNA end is closer to TRBJ2-1. This CDR3 has 18 residues. Per germline, CDR1 SQVTM and CDR2 ANQGSEA.